A selection of T cell receptor beta chains follows, all from one sample in a study of T-cell reconstitution after alpha-beta-depleted transplantation in children. TCRdb called the PCR reads again in MiXCR, with one record for every CDR3 protein. The sample has 97,000 or so distinct CDR3 sequences, about 8% seen once. Material: PBMCs, obtained before TCRalphabeta/CD19-depleted stem cell transplant. The receptors originated from a boy aged 2 to 9 with acute lymphoblastic leukemia, due to receive a stem cell transplant. Each CDR3 is given with its conserved first and last residue. The D gene is left open where the match is weak. Expanded clones are given a class, and other clones once, few, many or no size at all.

clone_size	j_call	d_call	v_call	cdr3_nt	cdr3_aa
many	TRBJ2-5	TRBD2	TRBV7-2	TGTGCCAGCAGCTTTAGCGGGGGCCTCCAAGAGACCCAGTACTTC	CASSFSGGLQETQYF
few	TRBJ2-5	TRBD1	TRBV20-1	TGCAGTGCCCTGGACAGGAGAACGGACCAAGAGACCCAGTACTTC	CSALDRRTDQETQYF
few	TRBJ1-3	-	TRBV5-1	TGCGCCAGCAGCTTACCATCTTCTCGGGGCTCTGGAAACACCATATATTTT	CASSLPSSRGSGNTIYF
few	TRBJ2-7	TRBD2	TRBV11-1	TGTGCCAGCACTATAATCCTGTGGGTAGCGGGGATCCACGAGCAGTACTTC	CASTIILWVAGIHEQYF
many	TRBJ1-2	-	TRBV5-1	TGCGCCAGCAGCTTGGACAACCCAGACTATGGCTACACCTTC	CASSLDNPDYGYTF
few	TRBJ2-1	-	TRBV27	TGTGCCAGCAGTCCTCGGAGGGTTTCTCCCCACAATGAGCAGTTCTTC	CASSPRRVSPHNEQFF
many	TRBJ2-1	TRBD2	TRBV7-9	TGTGCCAGCAGCTTGACTAGCGGGGAGTACAATGAGCAGTTCTTC	CASSLTSGEYNEQFF
many	TRBJ2-1	-	TRBV29-1	TGCAGCGTTGTGGTCGGGGGGCAAGACTACAATGAGCAGTTCTTC	CSVVVGGQDYNEQFF
-	TRBJ2-3	-	TRBV9	TGTGCCAGCAGCGCTTCCAGGGGGGGGACAGATACGCAGTATTTT	CASSASRGGTDTQYF
-	TRBJ1-2	-	TRBV28	TGTGCCACCAGTAATGGGTCGCCAGTGGGCTACACCTTC	CATSNGSPVGYTF
many	TRBJ1-1	-	TRBV5-5	TGTGCCAGCAGGCCTTCTGACACGTTGTTCACTGAAGCTTTCTTT	CASRPSDTLFTEAFF
few	TRBJ2-3	-	TRBV14	TGTGCCAGCAGCCAAGTGCGGGGCAAGACAGATACGCAGTATTTT	CASSQVRGKTDTQYF
many	TRBJ1-6	-	TRBV4-3	TGCGCCAGCAGCTCGCAGGGAGGTAGGGGGAATTCACCCCTCCACTTT	CASSSQGGRGNSPLHF
few	TRBJ2-3	-	TRBV3-1	TGTGCCTCCACCCTCCAAAGCATGACGAGGGAGACAGGCACGCAGTATTTT	CASTLQSMTRETGTQYF
many	TRBJ2-2	-	TRBV9	TGTGCCAGCAGCGAGACCGGGACCGGGGAGCTGTTTTTT	CASSETGTGELFF
-	TRBJ2-3	TRBD2	TRBV6-1	TGTGCCAGCAGTGAATTTTTGACTAGCGGGGGGAAGACAGATACGCAGTATTTT	CASSEFLTSGGKTDTQYF
many	TRBJ1-6	-	TRBV7-2	TGTGCCAGCAGCTCGCCGGGTGCCTATAATTCACCCCTCCACTTT	CASSSPGAYNSPLHF
many	TRBJ1-2	TRBD1	TRBV12-3/TRBV12-4	TGTGCCAGCAGTTTCGGACAGGGCCGTGGCTACACCTTC	CASSFGQGRGYTF
few	TRBJ2-3	-	TRBV4-1	TGCGCCAGCAGCCAAGTTTTGGCGAGGGCTGGCACAGATACGCAGTATTTT	CASSQVLARAGTDTQYF
few	TRBJ2-3	TRBD1	TRBV6-4	TGTGCCAGCAGTGAAGAGGCAGGGGGTATAGATACGCAGTATTTT	CASSEEAGGIDTQYF
many	TRBJ2-1	TRBD1	TRBV4-3	TGCGCCAGCAGCCAAGGACAGGGGGTGTTCGTATCCTACAATGAGCAGTTCTTC	CASSQGQGVFVSYNEQFF
-	TRBJ2-3	-	TRBV6-1	TGTGCCAGCAGCGGGGGACTTAGCACAGATACGCAGTATTTT	CASSGGLSTDTQYF
many	TRBJ1-6	-	TRBV25-1	TGTGCCAGCAGTGGGAGTCGGGCCCTCCACTTT	CASSGSRALHF
many	TRBJ2-5	-	TRBV5-1	TGCGCCAGCAGCTTGGGGGGGGCAGCTCCTCCTCAAGAGACCCAGTACTTC	CASSLGGAAPPQETQYF
many	TRBJ2-5	-	TRBV29-1	TGCAGCGTTGACCTCGCTACCCAGTACTTC	CSVDLATQYF
-	TRBJ1-1	-	TRBV7-9	TGTGCCAGCAGCTTAATTTCCACTGAAGCTTTCTTT	CASSLISTEAFF
few	TRBJ1-4	-	TRBV20-1	TGCAGTGCCCTGAGCCCTTCCCGGGGGCCTAGTGAAAAACTGTTTTTT	CSALSPSRGPSEKLFF
-	TRBJ2-7	-	TRBV6-5	TGTGCCAGCAGTTACGACAGCGTAGCTGGCTACGAGCAGTACTTC	CASSYDSVAGYEQYF
medium-sized	TRBJ2-5	-	TRBV25-1	TGTGCCAGCAGCCCCGCCGGGATACAGTCCCAAGAGACCCAGTACTTC	CASSPAGIQSQETQYF
many	TRBJ1-6	-	TRBV7-8	TGTGCCAGCAGCTTAGCTCGACAGGCGTTAAATTCACCCCTCCACTTT	CASSLARQALNSPLHF
-	TRBJ1-5	TRBD1	TRBV28	TGTGCCAGCAGGCCGTTATTACAGGGGAGCAATCAGCCCCAGCATTTT	CASRPLLQGSNQPQHF
few	TRBJ1-5	TRBD1	TRBV20-1	TGCAGTGCTAGGGGCCAGGGGGCGCGCGGGCAGCCCCAGCATTTT	CSARGQGARGQPQHF
many	TRBJ1-3	-	TRBV28	TGTGCCAGCAGTTTCCCTCGCGACGGAGACTCTGGAAACACCATATATTTT	CASSFPRDGDSGNTIYF
few	TRBJ1-2	-	TRBV4-2	TGTGCCAGCAGCCAAGTAGGGGGAGGCTACACCTTC	CASSQVGGGYTF
once	TRBJ2-3	-	TRBV3-1	TGTGCCAGCTCCACGCGACAAGCGGTGGATACGCAGTATTTT	CASSTRQAVDTQYF
many	TRBJ2-2	-	TRBV19	TGTGCCACTTCCCTGGGGCAGGGTGTGACCGGGGAGCTGTTTTTT	CATSLGQGVTGELFF
few	TRBJ2-7	-	TRBV15	TGTGCCACCAGCACCCCCGGAAGTGGTGAGCAGTACTTC	CATSTPGSGEQYF
-	TRBJ2-7	TRBD1	TRBV5-1	TGCGCCAGCAGCTTGTGGACAGGGGGTGTCTACGAGCAGTACTTC	CASSLWTGGVYEQYF
few	TRBJ1-5	TRBD1	TRBV19	TGTGCCAGTATAGGGACAGGGGGCTTCAATCAGCCCCAGCATTTT	CASIGTGGFNQPQHF
many	TRBJ1-1	-	TRBV11-2	TGTGCCAGCAGCTTAGAGCGGGCGAAGACTGAAGCTTTCTTT	CASSLERAKTEAFF
few	TRBJ2-3	TRBD2	TRBV6-1	TGTGCCAGCAGTGAGGGTAGCGGGGGAAGCACAGATACGCAGTATTTT	CASSEGSGGSTDTQYF
many	TRBJ2-3	-	TRBV5-1	TGCGCCAGCAGCTCGGGCCGGGACACGATCACAGATACGCAGTATTTT	CASSSGRDTITDTQYF
-	TRBJ2-5	-	TRBV6-5	TGTGCCAGCACCGCAGACTATCGAGGGACCCAGTACTTC	CASTADYRGTQYF
-	TRBJ1-5	-	TRBV12-3/TRBV12-4	TGTGCCAGCAGTTTGCTGCCCAGACAGCCCCAGCATTTT	CASSLLPRQPQHF
-	TRBJ1-1	-	TRBV20-1	TGCAGTGCTAGCCCGACCTCAATGAACACTGAAGCTTTCTTT	CSASPTSMNTEAFF
-	TRBJ1-3	TRBD1	TRBV23-1	TGCGCCAGCAGTCAATCCCACTATTATGACAGGGGGCTACGCTCTGGAAACACCATATATTTT	CASSQSHYYDRGLRSGNTIYF
many	TRBJ1-1	-	TRBV19	TGTGCCAGTATCCCTTGGGGGTCGAGACTGACTGAAGCTTTCTTT	CASIPWGSRLTEAFF
few	TRBJ2-7	TRBD2	TRBV9	TGTGCCAGCAGCCTCCGAAGCGGGGTTGCCTACGAGCAGTACTTC	CASSLRSGVAYEQYF
many	TRBJ1-3	-	TRBV28	TGTGCCAGCAGTTTTCACGGGGGCTCTGGAAACACCATATATTTT	CASSFHGGSGNTIYF
-	TRBJ2-5	-	TRBV4-1	TGCGCCAGCAGCCATCCGAGCAGGGGTTTGTACAACCAAGAGACCCAGTACTTC	CASSHPSRGLYNQETQYF
-	TRBJ2-6	-	TRBV4-3	TGCGCCAGCAGCCAAGATGTTTACTCTGGGGCCAACGTCCTGACTTTC	CASSQDVYSGANVLTF
many	TRBJ1-6	-	TRBV20-1	TGCAGTGCTACAATACTCAGGGCGGGGAATTCACCCCTCCACTTT	CSATILRAGNSPLHF
many	TRBJ2-5	TRBD1	TRBV10-3	TGTGCCATCAGTGGGACAGGGCCAGAGACCCAGTACTTC	CAISGTGPETQYF
-	TRBJ1-1	-	TRBV5-1	TGCGCCAGCAGCTTGGACGGGGTGAACACTGAAGCTTTCTTT	CASSLDGVNTEAFF
many	TRBJ1-6	TRBD1	TRBV3-1	TGTGCCAGCAGCCCCGGACAGGGGTATACCCTCCACTTT	CASSPGQGYTLHF
many	TRBJ2-1	-	TRBV4-1	TGCGCCAGCAGCCAAGATCGCGGTCTACGGCAGGGCAATGAGCAGTTCTTC	CASSQDRGLRQGNEQFF
few	TRBJ1-5	TRBD1	TRBV9	TGTGCCAGCAGCCCAGGGGGTTGGGATCAGCCCCAGCATTTT	CASSPGGWDQPQHF